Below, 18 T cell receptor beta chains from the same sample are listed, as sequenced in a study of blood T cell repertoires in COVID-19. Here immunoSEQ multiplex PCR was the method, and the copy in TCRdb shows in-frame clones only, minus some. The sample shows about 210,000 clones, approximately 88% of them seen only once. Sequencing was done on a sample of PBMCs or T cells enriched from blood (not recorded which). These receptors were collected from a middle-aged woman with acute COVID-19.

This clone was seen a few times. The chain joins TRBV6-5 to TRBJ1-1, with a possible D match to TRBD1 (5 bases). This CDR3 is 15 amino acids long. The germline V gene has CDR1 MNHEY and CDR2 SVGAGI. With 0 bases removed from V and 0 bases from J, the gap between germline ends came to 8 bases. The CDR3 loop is CASSYSRQMNTEAFF. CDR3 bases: TGTGCCAGCAGTTACTCGAGACAGATGAACACTGAAGCTTTCTTT.

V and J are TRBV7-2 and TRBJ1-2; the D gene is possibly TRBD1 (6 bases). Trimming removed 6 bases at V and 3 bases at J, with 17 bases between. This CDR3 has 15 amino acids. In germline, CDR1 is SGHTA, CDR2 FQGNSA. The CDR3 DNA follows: TGTGCCAGCAGTTTATCGGCAGGGGTGGACTATGGCTACACCTTC. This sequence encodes CASSLSAGVDYGYTF.

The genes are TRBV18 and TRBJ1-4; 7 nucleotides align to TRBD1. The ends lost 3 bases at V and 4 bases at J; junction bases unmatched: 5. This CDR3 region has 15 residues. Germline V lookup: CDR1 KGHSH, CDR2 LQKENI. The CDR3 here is CASSPPGQLNEKLFF. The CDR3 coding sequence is TGTGCCAGCTCACCGCCGGGACAGCTTAATGAAAAACTGTTTTTT. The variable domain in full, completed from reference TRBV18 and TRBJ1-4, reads NAGVMQNPRHLVRRRGQEARLRCSPMKGHSHVYWYRQLPEEGLKFMVYLQKENIIDESGMPKERFSAEFPKEGPSILRIQQVVRGDSAAYFCASSPPGQLNEKLFFGSGTQLSVL.

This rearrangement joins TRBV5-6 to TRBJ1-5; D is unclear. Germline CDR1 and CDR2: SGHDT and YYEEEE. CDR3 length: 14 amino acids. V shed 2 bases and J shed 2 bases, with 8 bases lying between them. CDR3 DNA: TGTGCCAGCAGCTTCAGGTCGGGCAATCAGCCCCAGCATTTT. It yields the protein CASSFRSGNQPQHF.

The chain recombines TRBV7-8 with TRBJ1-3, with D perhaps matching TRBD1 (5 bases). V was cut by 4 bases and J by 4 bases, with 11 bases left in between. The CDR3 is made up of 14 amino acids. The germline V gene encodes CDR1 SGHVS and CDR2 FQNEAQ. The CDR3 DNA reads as TGTGCCAGCAGCTCCCTCGACAGAGGAAACACCATATATTTT. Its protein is CASSSLDRGNTIYF.

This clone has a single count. CDR3 sequence (DNA): TGTGCCAGCAGCTCGCAGGGGCTTGGAAACACCATATATTTT. It yields the protein CASSSQGLGNTIYF. This rearrangement joins TRBV7-9 to TRBJ1-3; D might be TRBD1 (6 bases). The CDR3 spans 14 residues. V was clipped by 4 bases and J by 3 bases, with 10 bases between them. Per the germline V gene, CDR1 is SEHNR and CDR2 is FQNEAQ (reference sequence). The entire variable domain, with the rest obtained from reference TRBV7-9 and TRBJ1-3, is as follows: DTGVSQNPRHKITKRGQNVTFRCDPISEHNRLYWYRQTLGQGPEFLTYFQNEAQLEKSRLLSDRFSAERPKGSFSTLEIQRTEQGDSAMYLCASSSQGLGNTIYFGEGSWLTVV.

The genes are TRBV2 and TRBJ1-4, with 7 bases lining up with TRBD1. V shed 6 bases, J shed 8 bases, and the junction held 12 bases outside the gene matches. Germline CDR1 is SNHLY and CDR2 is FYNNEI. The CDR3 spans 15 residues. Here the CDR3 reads CASRNLQGVAEKLFF. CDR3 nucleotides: TGTGCCAGCAGGAACCTTCAGGGGGTCGCGGAAAAACTGTTTTTT.

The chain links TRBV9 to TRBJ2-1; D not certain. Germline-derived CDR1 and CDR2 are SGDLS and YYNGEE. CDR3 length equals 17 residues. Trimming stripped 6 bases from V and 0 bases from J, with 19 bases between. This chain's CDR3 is CASNDSPWSSSYNEQFF. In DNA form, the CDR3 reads TGTGCCAGCAACGATTCACCATGGTCCAGCTCCTACAATGAGCAGTTCTTC.

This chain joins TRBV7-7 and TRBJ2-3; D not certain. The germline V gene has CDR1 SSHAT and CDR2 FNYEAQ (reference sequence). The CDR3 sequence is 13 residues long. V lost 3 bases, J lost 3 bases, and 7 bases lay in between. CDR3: CASSLTDTDTQYF. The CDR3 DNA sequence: TGTGCCAGCAGCTTGACTGATACAGATACGCAGTATTTT.

CDR3 in DNA: TGCGCCAGCAGCCCCGGCAGGGTGAATCAGCCCCAGCATTTT. Translating it yields CASSPGRVNQPQHF. The V gene is TRBV5-1, the J gene TRBJ1-5; TRBD1 is a possible D gene (5 bases). The CDR3 loop spans 14 amino acids. Between the trimmed V and J ends, which lost 4 bases and 4 bases, there was a span of 12 bases. Germline V lookup: CDR1 SGHRS, CDR2 YFSETQ.

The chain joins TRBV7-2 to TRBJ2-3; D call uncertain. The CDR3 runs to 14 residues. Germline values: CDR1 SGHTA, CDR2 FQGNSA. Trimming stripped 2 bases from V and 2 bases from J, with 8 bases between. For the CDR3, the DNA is TGTGCCAGCAGCTTATTGCGGCTCACAGATACGCAGTATTTT. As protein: CASSLLRLTDTQYF.

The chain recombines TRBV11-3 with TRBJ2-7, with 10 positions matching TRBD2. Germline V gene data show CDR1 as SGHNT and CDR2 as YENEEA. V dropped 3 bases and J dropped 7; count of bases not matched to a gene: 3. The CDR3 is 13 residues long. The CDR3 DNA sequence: TGTGCCAGCAGCTTTGGGGGACTAGCGGAGCAGTACGTC. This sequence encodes CASSFGGLAEQYV.

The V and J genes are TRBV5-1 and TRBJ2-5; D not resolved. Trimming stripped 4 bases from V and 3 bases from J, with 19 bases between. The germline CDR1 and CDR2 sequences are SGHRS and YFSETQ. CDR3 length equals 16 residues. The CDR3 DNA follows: TGCGCCAGCAGCCCCCAGGTAATCAGCCCCGAAGAGACCCAGTACTTC. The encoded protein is CASSPQVISPEETQYF. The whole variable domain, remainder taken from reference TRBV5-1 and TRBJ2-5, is KAGVTQTPRYLIKTRGQQVTLSCSPISGHRSVSWYQQTPGQGLQFLFEYFSETQRNKGNFPGRFSGRQFSNSRSEMNVSTLELGDSALYLCASSPQVISPEETQYFGPGTRLLVL.

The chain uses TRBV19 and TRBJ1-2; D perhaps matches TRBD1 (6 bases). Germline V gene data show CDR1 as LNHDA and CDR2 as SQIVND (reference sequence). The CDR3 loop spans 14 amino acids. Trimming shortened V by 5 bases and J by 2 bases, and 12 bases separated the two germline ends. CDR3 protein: CASSFTGTNYGYTF. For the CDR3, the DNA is TGTGCCAGTAGTTTTACCGGGACAAACTATGGCTACACCTTC.

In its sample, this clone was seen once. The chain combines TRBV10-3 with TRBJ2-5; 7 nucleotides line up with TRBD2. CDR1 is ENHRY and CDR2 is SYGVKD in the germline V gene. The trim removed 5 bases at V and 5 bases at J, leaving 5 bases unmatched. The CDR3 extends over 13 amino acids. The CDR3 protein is CAISNGGWETQYF. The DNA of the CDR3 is TGTGCCATCAGTAACGGGGGGTGGGAGACCCAGTACTTC.

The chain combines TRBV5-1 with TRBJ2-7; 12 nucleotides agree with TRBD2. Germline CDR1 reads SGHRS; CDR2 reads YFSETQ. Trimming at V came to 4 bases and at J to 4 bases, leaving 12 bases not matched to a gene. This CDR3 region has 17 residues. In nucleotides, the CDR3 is TGCGCCAGCAGCCATGGACTAGCGGGGACCTTAGGATACGAGCAGTACTTC. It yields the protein CASSHGLAGTLGYEQYF.

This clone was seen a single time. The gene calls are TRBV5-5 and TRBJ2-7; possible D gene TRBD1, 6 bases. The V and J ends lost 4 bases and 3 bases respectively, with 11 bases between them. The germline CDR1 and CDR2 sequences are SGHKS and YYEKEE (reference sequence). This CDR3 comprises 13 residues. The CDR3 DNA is TGTGCCAGCAGCCCCGGGACAAACTACGAGCAGTACTTC. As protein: CASSPGTNYEQYF. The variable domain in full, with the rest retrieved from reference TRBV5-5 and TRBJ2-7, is DAGVTQSPTHLIKTRGQQVTLRCSPISGHKSVSWYQQVLGQGPQFIFQYYEKEERGRGNFPDRFSARQFPNYSSELNVNALLLGDSALYLCASSPGTNYEQYFGPGTRLTVT.

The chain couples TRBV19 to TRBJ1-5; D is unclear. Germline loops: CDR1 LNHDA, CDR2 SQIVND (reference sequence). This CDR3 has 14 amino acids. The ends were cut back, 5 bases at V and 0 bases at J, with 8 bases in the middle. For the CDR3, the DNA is TGTGCCAGTAGTGAACAGAATAGCAATCAGCCCCAGCATTTT. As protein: CASSEQNSNQPQHF.